The 3 T cell receptor beta chains listed next were all sequenced from one sample in a study of cytomegalovirus exposure and HLA in healthy donors. Researchers ran the PCR with 60 Vbeta and 13 Jbeta primers. This table comes from immunoSEQ multiplex PCR, and its TCRdb copy is limited to in-frame clones, with some not included. In the table there are tens of thousands of clones, over 60% of which are singletons. Sequencing was done on a sample of PBMCs. All receptors derive from a boy aged 5-17 years in good health and CMV-seropositive.

This chain connects TRBV30 to TRBJ2-6; D might be TRBD1 (6 bases). The ends were cut back, 3 bases at V and 6 bases at J, with 9 bases in the middle. The germline V gene has CDR1 GTSNPN and CDR2 SVGIG (reference sequence). This CDR3 has 13 residues. This chain's CDR3 is CAWRTGMANVLTF. The CDR3 nucleotides read TGTGCCTGGAGGACAGGTATGGCCAACGTCCTGACTTTC.

The chain couples TRBV5-1 to TRBJ2-7; 7 nucleotides agree with TRBD2. The germline CDR1 and CDR2 sequences are SGHRS and YFSETQ. Losses at the gene ends were 5 bases for V and 0 bases for J; bases not matched to a gene: 11. This CDR3 has 16 amino acids. For the CDR3, the DNA is TGCGCCAGCAGACTAACTGGGGGGGGACGCTCCTACGAGCAGTACTTC. As protein: CASRLTGGGRSYEQYF.

The chain links TRBV30 to TRBJ2-1; D not resolved. V lost 0 bases and J 0 bases, leaving 6 bases between the germline ends. The CDR3 contains 14 residues. Germline V CDR1 and CDR2: GTSNPN, SVGIG (reference sequence). CDR3 sequence (DNA): TGTGCCTGGAGTGTACAGAGCTCCTACAATGAGCAGTTCTTC. It yields the protein CAWSVQSSYNEQFF.